These T cell receptor beta chains were read from a single sample in a study of shared clonotypes between healthy human individuals. TCRdb's table, derived via immunoSEQ multiplex PCR, lists solely in-frame clones and lacks some. The table shows millions of clones, with roughly 95% occurring only once. Sequencing input: naive CD4+ T cells sorted from blood. All receptors derive from a man between 18 and 29 years old in good health. Both conserved end residues are part of each CDR3. A D gene is named only where the DNA matches it firmly. Only part of the rows carry a size: once, few, many, or a class if the clone is expanded.

CASSLSSQGVGYGYTF TGCGCCAGCAGCCTTTCCTCGCAGGGAGTCGGCTATGGCTACACCTTC 16 - - TRBJ1-2 TRBV4-1
CASSPLETGGAYGYTF TGTGCCAGCTCACCGTTAGAGACAGGGGGCGCATATGGCTACACCTTC 16 TRBD1 - TRBJ1-2 TRBV18
CASSNYVGSSYEQYF TGTGCCAGCTCAAACTACGTCGGAAGCTCCTACGAGCAGTACTTC 15 - - TRBJ2-7 TRBV18
CAWSVRRTSGREAKNIQYF TGTGCCTGGAGTGTACGCAGGACTAGCGGGAGGGAGGCCAAAAACATTCAGTACTTC 19 TRBD2 - TRBJ2-4 TRBV30
CAWSAGDRGYTEAFF TGTGCCTGGAGTGCGGGGGACAGGGGGTATACTGAAGCTTTCTTT 15 TRBD1 - TRBJ1-1 TRBV30
CAWSSGQVCYF TGTGCCTGGAGCTCGGGACAGGTTTGTTACTTC 11 TRBD1 - TRBJ2-7 TRBV30
CASSVGLAGTDTQYF TGTGCCAGCAGCGTAGGTTTAGCGGGAACAGATACGCAGTATTTT 15 TRBD2 - TRBJ2-3 TRBV9
CASSLGRYLLNNSPLHF TGTGCCAGCAGCTTGGGGAGGTATCTTTTGAATAATTCACCCCTCCACTTT 17 - - TRBJ1-6 TRBV5-6
CASSLTGRNQPQHF TGTGCCAGCAGCTTGACAGGTCGCAATCAGCCCCAGCATTTT 14 - - TRBJ1-5 TRBV11-2
CASSSSSYEQYF TGTGCCAGCTCATCTAGCTCCTACGAGCAGTACTTC 12 - once TRBJ2-7 TRBV18
CASSVRGVINEKLFF TGCGCCAGCAGTGTTCGGGGGGTGATTAATGAAAAACTGTTTTTT 15 - - TRBJ1-4 TRBV10-2
CASSLAGGQETQYF TGTGCCAGCAGCTTAGCGGGAGGACAAGAGACCCAGTACTTC 14 TRBD2 - TRBJ2-5 TRBV11-2
CASSLDGGGDTQYF TGCGCCAGCAGCTTGGATGGCGGGGGAGATACGCAGTATTTT 14 TRBD2 - TRBJ2-3 TRBV5-1
CASSYRGEAGELFF TGTGCCAGCAGTTATCGGGGGGAAGCCGGGGAGCTGTTTTTT 14 TRBD2 - TRBJ2-2 TRBV6-5
CASSSGGIGNTIYF TGTGCCAGTAGTAGCGGGGGTATTGGAAACACCATATATTTT 14 - once TRBJ1-3 TRBV19
CASSLTGSVPSLWGYTF TGTGCCAGCAGCTTAACGGGATCAGTCCCCTCCCTATGGGGCTACACCTTC 17 - - TRBJ1-2 TRBV7-2
CASSSPRTSPF TGTGCCAGCAGTTCCCCCCGAACTAGCCCCTTT 11 - - TRBJ2-3 TRBV6-4
CASSFQTGGNTIYF TGTGCCAGCAGCTTTCAGACAGGTGGAAACACCATATATTTT 14 - - TRBJ1-3 TRBV11-2
CASRSPTSGKGEQYF TGTGCCAGTAGGTCCCCGACTAGCGGGAAGGGTGAGCAGTACTTC 15 TRBD2 - TRBJ2-7 TRBV19
CASSLDLLPVNEQFF TGTGCCAGCAGCTTAGATCTCTTACCCGTCAATGAGCAGTTCTTC 15 - - TRBJ2-1 TRBV7-2
CASSARDSPLHF TGTGCCAGCAGTGCCAGGGACTCACCCCTCCACTTT 12 - few TRBJ1-6 TRBV2
CASSERRAGELFF TGTGCCAGCAGTGAAAGAAGGGCCGGGGAGCTGTTTTTT 13 - - TRBJ2-2 TRBV6-1
CASSEDGIQETQYF TGTGCCAGCAGTGAAGACGGAATACAAGAGACCCAGTACTTC 14 - - TRBJ2-5 TRBV2
CASSQPGPIYF TGCGCCAGCAGTCAACCGGGCCCCATATATTTT 11 - - TRBJ1-3 TRBV10-2
CASSLYTGGAKNIQYF TGTGCCAGCAGTTTATATACAGGGGGAGCCAAAAACATTCAGTACTTC 16 TRBD1 - TRBJ2-4 TRBV27
CASSLGDYVGGPGETQYF TGTGCCAGCAGCTTAGGGGACTACGTGGGAGGGCCCGGGGAGACCCAGTACTTC 18 TRBD2 - TRBJ2-5 TRBV7-2
CSARRDEQFF TGCAGCGCAAGACGCGATGAGCAGTTCTTC 10 - - TRBJ2-1 TRBV20-1
CSVDSEGGMNTEAFF TGCAGCGTGGATTCAGAGGGGGGGATGAACACTGAAGCTTTCTTT 15 - - TRBJ1-1 TRBV29-1
CASSLYPGIYGYTF TGTGCCAGCAGCTTATACCCGGGTATATATGGCTACACCTTC 14 - - TRBJ1-2 TRBV7-2
CASSLRLMSGGDSRQFF TGTGCCAGCAGCTTACGGCTAATGTCAGGGGGAGACAGTCGGCAGTTCTTC 17 TRBD1 - TRBJ2-1 TRBV13
CASSGQGEQYF TGTGCCAGCAGCGGCCAGGGAGAGCAGTACTTC 11 - - TRBJ2-7 TRBV6-6
CASSPAGTLADTQYF TGTGCCAGCAGCCCAGCGGGGACCCTCGCAGATACGCAGTATTTT 15 TRBD2 - TRBJ2-3 TRBV6-6
CASSLSGTGVEKLFF TGCGCCAGCAGCTTATCCGGGACAGGGGTCGAAAAACTGTTTTTT 15 TRBD1 - TRBJ1-4 TRBV5-1
CASSPRTGHYGYTF TGTGCCAGCAGTCCCCGGACGGGACACTATGGCTACACCTTC 14 - once TRBJ1-2 TRBV27
CASSLEDRGLYEQYF TGTGCCAGCAGCTTAGAGGACAGGGGGCTCTACGAGCAGTACTTC 15 TRBD1 - TRBJ2-7 TRBV11-2
CASSSQGLAGGNEQFF TGTGCCAGCAGTTCCCAGGGACTAGCGGGGGGCAATGAGCAGTTCTTC 16 TRBD2 - TRBJ2-1 TRBV2
CASSSDTRGSYNSPLHF TGTGCCAGCAGCTCAGACACCAGGGGCTCCTATAATTCACCCCTCCACTTT 17 - - TRBJ1-6 TRBV11-2
CAISEGALSGNTIYF TGTGCCATCAGTGAGGGGGCCCTATCGGGAAACACCATATATTTT 15 - - TRBJ1-3 TRBV10-3